These 25 T cell receptor beta chains originate from one sample sequenced in a study of blood T cells in healthy people across ages. A J-beta primer mix and a sample-barcoded 5' primer were used in a second PCR of roughly 7 to 12 cycles. MiXCR, applied by TCRdb to the 5' RACE reads, yields one record per CDR3 protein. The sample contains more than 1,400,000 distinct CDR3 sequences, 40% to 50% of which appear only once. The source material was blood. The receptors originated from a woman under 30 in good health.

The table lists this clonotype with a few counts. The V call is TRBV12-3 or TRBV12-4, the J call TRBJ1-1; D unclear. The CDR3 extends over 15 amino acids. The V and J ends lost 0 bases and 1 base respectively, with 9 bases between them. CDR3 coding DNA: TGTGCCAGCAGTTTAGCTGGGCGAGAGAACACTGAAGCTTTCTTT. Translated: CASSLAGRENTEAFF.

This clonotype was picked up a small number of times. This rearrangement joins TRBV3-1 to TRBJ2-3, with 8 bases aligning to TRBD2. The V gene's germline CDR1 is LGHDT and CDR2 YNNKEL (reference sequence). Trimming at V came to 5 bases and at J to 8 bases, leaving 6 bases not matched to a gene. The CDR3 totals 13 residues. The CDR3 DNA is TGTGCCAGCAGCTCCAGCGGGGGTGGTACGCAGTATTTT. It specifies CASSSSGGGTQYF.

The rearrangement joins TRBV6-5 to TRBJ1-1; D call uncertain. Germline assignment: CDR1 MNHEY and CDR2 SVGAGI. The ends were cut back, 0 bases at V and 4 bases at J, with 12 bases in the middle. There are 15 residues in the CDR3. CDR3 in amino acids: CASSYSLRKITEAFF. The CDR3 nucleotides read TGTGCCAGCAGTTACTCCCTCAGGAAAATCACTGAAGCTTTCTTT.

The chain carries TRBV20-1 and TRBJ2-3; no firm D call. CDR3 size: 14 residues. Deletions cut 4 bases from V and 0 bases from J, with 11 bases between. Germline V gene sequence: CDR1 DFQATT, CDR2 SNEGSKA (reference sequence). DNA for the CDR3: TGCAGTGCTAAATACTGGTCCAGCACAGATACGCAGTATTTT. The encoded protein is CSAKYWSSTDTQYF.

This clonotype was observed a handful of times. The chain joins TRBV2 to TRBJ2-5; D gene ambiguous. With the DNA end fitting TRBJ2-3 better, the J assignment may be wrong. Per germline, CDR1 SNHLY and CDR2 FYNNEI. This CDR3 spans 9 amino acids. The CDR3 is CASSEAQYF. The CDR3, as DNA: TGTGCCAGCAGTGAAGCGCAGTATTTT.

The CDR3 is CASTASLGGETQYF. The CDR3 coding sequence is TGTGCCAGCACCGCATCGTTGGGGGGTGAGACCCAGTACTTC. This chain uses TRBV7-6 with TRBJ2-7; a weak D match, TRBD2 (6 bases). The closer fit of TRBJ2-5 to the DNA end suggests the J call may be wrong. There are 14 residues in the CDR3. The germline V gene has CDR1 SGHVS and CDR2 FNYEAQ.

As regards this clonotype: At one end, the junction sequence differs from germline, possibly due to a read error. This rearrangement joins TRBV2 to TRBJ1-1; D perhaps matches TRBD1 (5 bases). Germline values: CDR1 SNHLY, CDR2 FYNNEI. CDR3 length: 15 residues. CDR3 region: CAGSGGKGWNTEAFF. The CDR3 bases are TGTGCCGGCAGCGGCGGTAAGGGGTGGAACACTGAAGCTTTCTTT. The variable domain in full, completed from reference TRBV2 and TRBJ1-1, reads EPEVTQTPSHQVTQMGQEVILRCVPISNHLYFYWYRQILGQKVEFLVSFYNNEISEKSEIFDDQFSVERPDGSNFTLKIRSTKLEDSAMYFCAGSGGKGWNTEAFFGQGTRLTVV.

The V call is TRBV7-8, the J call TRBJ1-2, with D unclear. The V end was cut by 3 bases, the J end by 3 bases, with 11 bases between. The germline V gene has CDR1 SGHVS and CDR2 FQNEAQ. This CDR3 is 14 amino acids long. The CDR3 DNA is TGTGCCAGCAGCTTCAACCTCGTCGACTATGGCTACACCTTC. Its protein product is CASSFNLVDYGYTF.

The chain carries TRBV12-3 or TRBV12-4 and TRBJ2-7, with 7 bases lining up with TRBD1. This CDR3 is built from 17 residues. The trim removed 6 bases at V and 2 bases at J, leaving 16 bases unmatched. The chain's CDR3 is CASSSSRIQGVPYEQYF. CDR3 coding DNA: TGTGCCAGCAGCTCCTCTAGGATTCAGGGGGTACCCTACGAGCAGTACTTC.

This clonotype has just a few counts. The chain combines TRBV7-2 with TRBJ2-3; D is uncertain. Trimming cost V 1 base and J 1 base, with 12 bases left between them. Per germline, CDR1 SGHTA and CDR2 FQGNSA. This CDR3 comprises 16 residues. The CDR3: CASSLVRSNRTDTQYF. The CDR3 region has the DNA TGTGCCAGCAGCTTAGTAAGGAGCAATCGCACAGATACGCAGTATTTT.

This clonotype was counted only a few times. The chain uses TRBV9 and TRBJ2-7; a weak D match, TRBD2 (5 bases). Germline loops: CDR1 SGDLS, CDR2 YYNGEE. V gave up 6 bases and J gave up 0 bases, with 16 bases separating them. This CDR3 contains 15 residues. The CDR3 region has the DNA TGTGCCAGCATCGGTATTAGCGAGAGCTCCTACGAGCAGTACTTC. Protein sequence: CASIGISESSYEQYF.

This clonotype turned up a few times. The V and J genes are TRBV7-9 and TRBJ2-3; TRBD2 aligns across 7 bases. The ends lost 5 bases at V and 4 bases at J; junction bases unmatched: 9. Looked up from germline, CDR1 is SEHNR and CDR2 is FQNEAQ (reference sequence). This CDR3 comprises 15 residues. CDR3 nucleotide sequence: TGTGCCAGCAGCCCGGGGGGAGCGGATCCAGATACGCAGTATTTT. Its translation is CASSPGGADPDTQYF.

The genes are TRBV6-1 and TRBJ1-1; D uncertain. The CDR3 length is 14 residues. Trimming removed 3 bases from V and 1 base from J, with 9 bases in between. Per the germline V gene, CDR1 is MNHNS and CDR2 is SASEGT. As DNA, the CDR3 is TGTGCCAGCAGTGACAGGAATTCGAACACTGAAGCTTTCTTT. This translates into CASSDRNSNTEAFF.

This clonotype came up many times. The chain recombines TRBV6-6 with TRBJ2-5, with TRBD1 as a possible D gene (6 bases). The CDR3 is 14 residues long. CDR1 and CDR2 (germline): MNHNY, SVGAGI (reference sequence). Trimming stripped 4 bases from V and 1 base from J, with 10 bases between. The CDR3, as DNA: TGTGCCAGCAGTTTCGGGACATCCCAAGAGACCCAGTACTTC. The encoded protein is CASSFGTSQETQYF.

The chain carries TRBV5-1 and TRBJ2-7, with 9 bases identical to TRBD1. J gave up 1 base and V 5 bases, and 7 bases lay outside the gene matches. The CDR3 extends over 15 amino acids. Germline CDR1 SGHRS, CDR2 YFSETQ. The DNA for the CDR3 is TGCGCCAGCAGAGGAGCCGGGACAGGGTCCTACGAGCAGTACTTC. Translation: CASRGAGTGSYEQYF.

The CDR3: CASSPGVVGGLSYNEQFF. CDR3 coding DNA: TGTGCCAGCAGCCCTGGGGTAGTGGGGGGCCTCTCCTACAATGAGCAGTTCTTC. The rearrangement joins TRBV7-2 to TRBJ2-1, with D perhaps TRBD1 or TRBD2 (6 bases each). Trimming pared 5 bases from V and 0 bases from J, leaving 20 bases between. CDR1 and CDR2 (germline): SGHTA, FQGNSA. The CDR3 is 18 amino acids.

This clonotype was seen more than once but under ten times. The chain is built from TRBV20-1 and TRBJ1-4; D unclear. Trimming removed 6 bases from V and 0 bases from J, with 8 bases in between. The CDR3 length is 13 residues. Germline CDR1 DFQATT, CDR2 SNEGSKA (reference sequence). CDR3 protein: CSASVATNEKLFF. CDR3 DNA sequence: TGCAGTGCATCCGTAGCAACTAATGAAAAACTGTTTTTT.

This clonotype occurred a few times. The genes are TRBV2 and TRBJ2-1; the match to TRBD2 covers 7 bases. Germline loops: CDR1 SNHLY, CDR2 FYNNEI. This CDR3 contains 13 residues. The ends lost 7 bases at V and 5 bases at J; junction bases unmatched: 5. The CDR3 DNA is TGTGCCAGCAAGGCCGGGACTAACAATGAGCAGTTCTTC. Translated: CASKAGTNNEQFF.

This clonotype occurred a few times. V is TRBV4-1 and J is TRBJ2-3; tentative D call: TRBD2 (7 bases). Looked up from germline, CDR1 is MGHRA and CDR2 is YSYEKL. V was pared by 6 bases and J by 3 bases, with 13 bases between. This CDR3 is 14 amino acids long. The CDR3 reads CASRQKGGTDTQYF. CDR3 DNA: TGCGCCAGCAGGCAAAAGGGGGGGACAGATACGCAGTATTTT.

V and J are TRBV24-1 and TRBJ2-5, with a tentative D call TRBD2 (6 bases). Germline values: CDR1 KGHDR, CDR2 SFDVKD. Trimming shortened V by 4 bases and J by 11 bases, and 22 bases separated the two germline ends. This CDR3 has 15 amino acids. Written as DNA, the CDR3 is TGTGCCACCAGTGACCGGGGGAGCCTCTACAATGAGCAGTACTTC. This codes for CATSDRGSLYNEQYF.

This rearrangement joins TRBV3-1 to TRBJ2-5; 7 positions agree with TRBD2. The V segment lost 2 bases and the J segment 11 bases; nucleotides outside the gene matches: 17. Germline CDR1 is LGHDT and CDR2 is YNNKEL (reference sequence). The CDR3 consists of 16 residues. The CDR3 sequence is CASSQRGGGPGDEQYF. The CDR3 bases are TGTGCCAGCAGCCAACGTGGGGGAGGGCCAGGCGATGAGCAGTACTTC.

This chain connects TRBV6-5 to TRBJ1-4; D gene uncertain. The CDR3 length is 15 residues. Germline V gives CDR1 MNHEY, CDR2 SVGAGI. Trimming stripped 6 bases from V and 1 base from J, with 12 bases between. This CDR3 is CASRQNPITNEKLFF. The CDR3 DNA reads as TGTGCCAGCAGGCAGAATCCGATAACTAATGAAAAACTGTTTTTT.

This chain joins TRBV7-9 and TRBJ2-1; 11 positions agree with TRBD2. The tail of the sequence fits TRBJ2-7 better, so the J call may be wrong. The CDR3 sequence is 17 residues long. In germline, CDR1 is SEHNR, CDR2 FQNEAQ (reference sequence). The CDR3 sequence: CASSLEGTSGSYNEQYF. DNA of the CDR3: TGTGCCAGCAGCTTAGAGGGGACTAGCGGCTCCTACAATGAGCAGTACTTC.

The V call is TRBV4-1, the J call TRBJ1-2, with TRBD1 as a possible D gene (5 bases). The V and J ends lost 1 base and 6 bases respectively, with 15 bases between them. Germline lookup yields CDR1 MGHRA and CDR2 YSYEKL. This CDR3 is built from 15 residues. Here the CDR3 reads CASSQVRGEGNGYTF. The CDR3, as DNA: TGCGCCAGCAGCCAAGTGAGGGGCGAGGGAAATGGCTACACCTTC.

This clonotype has a handful of counts. The chain uses TRBV10-3 and TRBJ2-1, with D tentatively TRBD1 (5 bases). The V gene's germline CDR1 is ENHRY and CDR2 SYGVKD. The V gene lost 0 bases and the J gene lost 12 bases, with 15 bases spanning the gap. The CDR3 covers 14 residues. CDR3 residues: CAISESLGPQGQFF. For the CDR3, the DNA is TGTGCCATCAGTGAGTCTCTAGGCCCCCAGGGGCAGTTCTTC.